This T cell receptor (beta chain) was recovered during a study of blood T cell repertoires in COVID-19. Study-wide background: Material from acute and convalescent COVID-19 was sourced from the United States, Italy and Spain. PBMCs, B-cell-depleted T cells, or T cells provided the cDNA or gDNA that made up the material.

Trimming shortened V by 4 bases and J by 4 bases, and 9 bases separated the two germline ends. This CDR3 contains 13 residues. From germline, CDR1 is SGHTA and CDR2 FQGTGA. Methods used by the authors: Counts of nucleated cells, estimated from reference gene primer amplification, were obtained. Some clones are missing from TCRdb's copy, which holds only in-frame ones; the method was immunoSEQ multiplex PCR. V and J calls and clone size are given by that table; D and trimming were obtained from the DNA. The table records 150,000 to 180,000 clones, 91% of them present only once. This receptor was obtained from a man aged 50-59 years with acute or convalescent COVID-19. Material for sequencing was peripheral blood. The rearrangement joins TRBV7-3 to TRBJ2-3; D gene ambiguous. Here the CDR3 DNA reads TGTGCCAGCAGCTCAATTACAGCAGATACGCAGTATTTT. Protein product: CASSSITADTQYF.